The 8 T cell receptor beta chains below come from one sample, sequenced in a study of blood T cells in healthy people across ages. Using a J-beta primer mix together with a sample-barcoded 5' primer, a second PCR was run for about 6 to 11 cycles. MiXCR, applied by TCRdb to the 5' RACE reads, yields one record per CDR3 protein. The sample lists fewer than 2 million distinct CDR3 sequences; approximately 40% were seen once. The sequencing sample was made of blood. All receptors come from a human donor in good health.

V and J are TRBV5-6 and TRBJ1-1, with TRBD1 matching over 8 bases. Looked up from germline, CDR1 is SGHDT and CDR2 is YYEEEE. The CDR3 runs 15 residues. J lost 4 bases, V lost 5 bases, and 10 bases had no gene match. The CDR3 DNA sequence: TGTGCCAGCAGTTTTCCCCAGGGGGCGGGCACTGAAGCTTTCTTT. It translates to CASSFPQGAGTEAFF.

The genes are TRBV4-3 and TRBJ2-5; D is ambiguous. V lost 0 bases and J 3 bases, leaving 5 bases between the germline ends. The CDR3 is 13 residues long. Germline CDR1 reads LGHNA; CDR2 reads YSLEER. CDR3 residues: CASSQDNKETQYF. The CDR3, as DNA: TGCGCCAGCAGCCAAGATAATAAAGAGACCCAGTACTTC.

The CDR3 loop reads CASSLSDRGLYEQYF. In DNA form, the CDR3 reads TGTGCCAGCAGCCTGTCGGACAGGGGGCTATACGAGCAGTACTTC. This chain uses TRBV7-9 with TRBJ2-7; 11 nucleotides align to TRBD1. V shed 5 bases and J 4 bases; nucleotides not matched to a gene: 7. The CDR3 has 15 amino acids. CDR1 and CDR2 (germline): SEHNR, FQNEAQ (reference sequence). Complete variable domain (other parts from reference TRBV7-9 and TRBJ2-7): DTGVSQNPRHKITKRGQNVTFRCDPISEHNRLYWYRQTLGQGPEFLTYFQNEAQLEKSRLLSDRFSAERPKGSFSTLEIQRTEQGDSAMYLCASSLSDRGLYEQYFGPGTRLTVT.

This clonotype was detected a few times. The rearrangement links TRBV7-9 to TRBJ2-7; D is uncertain. The germline V and J ends were trimmed by 4 bases and 4 bases, with 8 bases remaining between them. Germline-derived CDR1 and CDR2 are SEHNR and FQNEAQ (reference sequence). This CDR3 contains 12 residues. In DNA form, the CDR3 reads TGTGCCAGCAGCTCCAACCGTTACGAGCAGTACTTC. Encoded protein: CASSSNRYEQYF.

CDR3 sequence reads: CASSFWGSTTGNTIYF. In nucleotides, the CDR3 is TGTGCCAGCAGTTTCTGGGGGTCGACGACTGGAAACACCATATATTTT. V and J are TRBV28 and TRBJ1-3; D might be TRBD1 (5 bases). This CDR3 is built from 16 residues. The V end was cut by 3 bases, the J end by 2 bases, with 14 bases between. Germline V gene lookup returns CDR1 MDHEN and CDR2 SYDVKM.

This clonotype was observed at least ten times. This sequence joins TRBV4-3 and TRBJ2-7; 8 nucleotides align to TRBD1. The J segment lost 1 base and the V segment lost 0 bases, leaving 5 bases of the junction unmatched. CDR1 is LGHNA and CDR2 is YSLEER in the germline V gene. The CDR3 has 16 residues. The CDR3 loop reads CASSQDRDRFSYEQYF. CDR3 DNA: TGCGCCAGCAGCCAAGACCGGGACAGGTTTTCCTACGAGCAGTACTTC.

Details on this clonotype: At one of its ends the junction is not consistent with the germline gene, which may arise from a read error. V usage is TRBV5-1 and J usage is TRBJ1-1; D is unclear. Germline-derived CDR1 and CDR2 are SGHRS and YFSETQ. The CDR3 is 16 amino acids. The DNA for the CDR3 is TGCGCCCGCAGCTTGGACGGCCCGGCGCGGGGCACTGAAGCTTTCTTT. Its translation is CARSLDGPARGTEAFF.

This clonotype occurred a few times. V gene TRBV29-1 combines with J gene TRBJ2-5; D is perhaps TRBD1 (6 bases). CDR1 and CDR2 from the germline V gene are SQVTM and ANQGSEA. V was trimmed by 1 base and J by 2 bases, leaving 11 bases between them. The CDR3 contains 14 residues. The DNA for the CDR3 is TGCAGCGTTGAAGGCGGACAGACGCAAGAGACCCAGTACTTC. The encoded protein is CSVEGGQTQETQYF.